The 21 T cell receptor beta chains below come from one sample, sequenced in a study of Graves' ophthalmopathy and Graves' hyperthyroidism. RNA transcripts were the template, and TCR beta CDR3 regions were amplified from them. HTBI primers were used in a first-round RT-PCR, which preceded a second-round multiplex PCR. One entry per CDR3 protein, called by TCRdb with MiXCR from the multiplex PCR reads. The sample records fewer than 350,000 distinct CDR3 sequences, roughly a sixth being singletons. The specimen sequenced was peripheral blood. The receptors stem from an adult man with Graves' ophthalmopathy.

This clonotype was seen many times. The CDR3 nucleotides read TGTGCCAGCTCTAGAGGAGCCAGCGGGACCTTTTACACCGGGGAGCTGTTTTTT. This codes for CASSRGASGTFYTGELFF. This sequence joins TRBV6-2 or TRBV6-3 and TRBJ2-2; 7 nucleotides agree with TRBD2. Trimming cost V 8 bases and J 3 bases; bases outside gene matches: 18. CDR1 is MNHEY, CDR2 SVGEGT, per germline. The CDR3 spans 18 residues.

This clonotype occurred many times. The chain carries TRBV7-8 and TRBJ1-1, with TRBD1 identical over 11 bases. Germline loops: CDR1 SGHVS, CDR2 FQNEAQ. The CDR3 runs to 12 residues. Trimming cost V 5 bases and J 11 bases; bases outside gene matches: 4. CDR3 residues: CASSGDRGFAFF. The CDR3 DNA is TGTGCCAGCAGCGGGGACAGGGGGTTTGCTTTCTTT. The full variable domain, in which reference TRBV7-8 and TRBJ1-1 provide the parts outside the CDR3, is GAGVSQSPRYKVAKRGQDVALRCDPISGHVSLFWYQQALGQGPEFLTYFQNEAQLDKSGLPSDRFFAERPEGSVSTLKIQRTQQEDSAVYLCASSGDRGFAFFGQGTRLTVV.

This clonotype appeared many times. The germline gene is not matched at one end of the junction; a read error may be the cause. The chain carries TRBV20-1 and TRBJ2-7; 14 nucleotides match TRBD2. The CDR3 runs 15 residues. CDR1 DFQATT and CDR2 SNEGSKA come from the germline V gene (reference sequence). The CDR3 DNA reads TGCAGTGCCCAAGGACTAGCGGGAGGCTCCCACGAGCAGTACTTC. Translated, it gives CSAQGLAGGSHEQYF.

The V gene is TRBV6-2 or TRBV6-3, the J gene TRBJ1-2, with no clear D. Trimming pared 5 bases from V and 3 bases from J, leaving 10 bases between. The germline V gene encodes CDR1 MNHEY and CDR2 SVGEGT. The CDR3 is 13 amino acids. This CDR3 is CASSDSYYYGYTF. In DNA form, the CDR3 reads TGTGCCAGCAGTGATTCATACTACTATGGCTACACCTTC.

This clonotype was seen at least ten times. This chain uses TRBV20-1 with TRBJ1-1; D is unresolved. CDR1 is DFQATT and CDR2 is SNEGSKA in the germline V gene (reference sequence). With 0 bases removed from V and 1 base from J, the gap between germline ends came to 6 bases. The CDR3 runs to 13 residues. The CDR3 DNA sequence: TGCAGTGCTAGAGAAGGAGGGAACACTGAAGCTTTCTTT. Its translation: CSAREGGNTEAFF.

Remarks on this clonotype: The junction differs from germline at one of its ends, possibly a read error. The chain employs TRBV30 and TRBJ2-5; D unclear. The CDR3 spans 13 residues. CDR1 is GTSNPN and CDR2 is SVGIG in the germline V gene (reference sequence). CDR3 sequence (DNA): TGTGCCTGTAGTGTTTTACTTCAAGAGACTCAGTACTTC. Translating it yields CACSVLLQETQYF.

This clonotype was seen ten or more times. This rearrangement joins TRBV3-1 to TRBJ2-7, with D unresolved. This CDR3 comprises 15 residues. The germline V gene encodes CDR1 LGHDT and CDR2 YNNKEL (reference sequence). Trimming shortened V by 3 bases and J by 4 bases, and 16 bases separated the two germline ends. In DNA form, the CDR3 reads TGTGCCAGCAGCCAGCCAGGAAGGGCGGTTTACGAGCAGTACTTC. The encoded protein is CASSQPGRAVYEQYF.

This clonotype was found many times. The chain links TRBV7-2 to TRBJ2-5; tentative D call: TRBD2 (7 bases). This CDR3 is 15 amino acids long. The V gene's germline CDR1 is SGHTA and CDR2 FQGNSA. Trimming cost V 1 base and J 6 bases, with 15 bases left between them. The CDR3 coding sequence is TGTGCCAGCAGCTTAGGGGGGGGGCTTTTGAAGACCCAGTACTTC. Its protein is CASSLGGGLLKTQYF.

This chain links TRBV12-3 or TRBV12-4 with TRBJ1-2; the D is unclear. Trimming took off 6 bases at V and 4 bases at J, with 12 bases between the two ends. The CDR3 runs to 13 residues. CDR3 protein: CASRGNRIYGYTF. The DNA of the CDR3 is TGTGCCAGCAGAGGGAACCGGATCTATGGCTACACCTTC.

Ten or more counts support this clonotype. V gene TRBV2 combines with J gene TRBJ1-1; the match to TRBD1 covers 12 bases. CDR1 is SNHLY, CDR2 FYNNEI, per germline. The CDR3 runs to 18 residues. After removal of 5 bases from V and 1 base from J, the junction contained 11 bases not matched to a gene. DNA for the CDR3: TGTGCCAGCAGTACCCGGGACAGGGGGCTTGTGCGGAACACTGAAGCTTTCTTT. This translates into CASSTRDRGLVRNTEAFF.

This clonotype was counted at least ten times. V gene TRBV6-2 or TRBV6-3 combines with J gene TRBJ2-4, with 8 bases that match TRBD1. Trimming removed 6 bases from V and 7 bases from J; junction bases left unmatched: 8. The CDR3 loop spans 14 amino acids. CDR1 is MNHEY and CDR2 is SVGEGT in the germline V gene. The chain's CDR3 is CASSNGQGANIQYF. Written as DNA, the CDR3 is TGTGCCAGCAGCAACGGTCAGGGGGCGAACATTCAGTACTTC.

This clonotype was observed at least ten times. This chain joins TRBV29-1 and TRBJ1-1; the D gene is possibly TRBD1 (6 bases). This CDR3 comprises 14 residues. Trimming shortened V by 0 bases and J by 1 base, and 9 bases separated the two germline ends. The germline V gene has CDR1 SQVTM and CDR2 ANQGSEA. The CDR3 loop reads CSVEELGQNTEAFF. For the CDR3, the DNA is TGCAGCGTTGAAGAATTGGGACAGAACACTGAAGCTTTCTTT.

This clonotype has a count of ten or more. The genes are TRBV6-1 and TRBJ2-5; no clear D gene. V shed 7 bases and J shed 7 bases, with 16 bases lying between them. The CDR3 is 13 residues long. Germline assignment: CDR1 MNHNS and CDR2 SASEGT. The CDR3 coding sequence is TGTGCCAGCAAGGGTGGGGTCGTCCCGACCCAGTACTTC. Translating it yields CASKGGVVPTQYF.

This clonotype was detected ten times or more. This chain joins TRBV5-1 and TRBJ1-2; 10 bases agree with TRBD1. CDR3 length: 14 residues. CDR1 is SGHRS and CDR2 is YFSETQ in the germline V gene. Trimming removed 9 bases from V and 6 bases from J; junction bases left unmatched: 11. CDR3 sequence (DNA): TGCGCCACCTCATTAGCCGGGACAGGGGATGGCTACACCTTC. It codes for CATSLAGTGDGYTF. Variable domain in full (rest from reference TRBV5-1 and TRBJ1-2): KAGVTQTPRYLIKTRGQQVTLSCSPISGHRSVSWYQQTPGQGLQFLFEYFSETQRNKGNFPGRFSGRQFSNSRSEMNVSTLELGDSALYLCATSLAGTGDGYTFGSGTRLTVV.

This clonotype was seen repeatedly, ten times or more. The chain couples TRBV7-2 to TRBJ2-7, with 9 bases fitting TRBD2. The CDR3 contains 15 residues. Per the germline V gene, CDR1 is SGHTA and CDR2 is FQGNSA. Losses at the gene ends were 2 bases for V and 3 bases for J; bases not matched to a gene: 5. The CDR3 loop is CASSLSVSGGYEQYF. CDR3 sequence (DNA): TGTGCCAGCAGCTTATCTGTTAGCGGGGGCTACGAGCAGTACTTC.

This clonotype occurred many times. CDR3 in amino acids: CAWSQGGTAEAFF. CDR3 bases: TGTGCCTGGAGCCAAGGAGGGACAGCCGAAGCTTTCTTT. The rearrangement links TRBV30 to TRBJ1-1; 7 bases agree with TRBD1. CDR1 is GTSNPN and CDR2 is SVGIG in the germline V gene (reference sequence). V trimming: 3 bases; J trimming: 8 bases; junction bases outside the gene matches: 9. The CDR3 runs 13 residues.

This clonotype occurred many times. V usage is TRBV6-1 and J usage is TRBJ2-7, with 9 bases that match TRBD1. Trimming at V came to 6 bases and at J to 2 bases, leaving 8 bases not matched to a gene. The CDR3 loop spans 15 amino acids. CDR1 and CDR2 from the germline V gene are MNHNS and SASEGT. CDR3 in DNA: TGTGCCAGCAGCCTCCCCGGGACAGGGACCTACGAGCAGTACTTC. Protein sequence: CASSLPGTGTYEQYF.

This chain links TRBV6-5 with TRBJ1-2; perhaps TRBD1 as D (5 bases). Germline values: CDR1 MNHEY, CDR2 SVGAGI. The V end was cut by 6 bases, the J end by 7 bases, with 15 bases between. The CDR3 consists of 13 residues. The CDR3 here is CASRLGEGSGYTF. For the CDR3, the DNA is TGTGCCAGCAGGTTAGGGGAGGGAAGTGGCTACACCTTC.

This clonotype was counted ten times or more. This chain connects TRBV6-5 to TRBJ1-5, with 7 nucleotides matching TRBD1. Germline trimming cut 4 bases from V and 10 bases from J; bases unmatched to any gene: 7. Germline assignment: CDR1 MNHEY and CDR2 SVGAGI. The CDR3 is 13 amino acids. CDR3 coding DNA: TGTGCCAGCAGTTGGGCAGGGGGGAAACCCCAGCATTTT. Protein product: CASSWAGGKPQHF.

As regards this clonotype: A much more abundant neighbour one base away suggests this may be a read error. The chain joins TRBV6-2 or TRBV6-3 to TRBJ1-2; 7 positions match TRBD1. Germline CDR1 is MNHEY and CDR2 is SVGEGT. The CDR3 has 15 amino acids. The CDR3 is CVSSFKGATNYGYTF. DNA of the CDR3: TGTGTCAGCAGTTTCAAGGGGGCAACCAACTATGGCTACACCTTC.

This clonotype was found many times. The chain uses TRBV5-1 and TRBJ1-1; tentative D call: TRBD1 (6 bases). Germline CDR1 and CDR2: SGHRS and YFSETQ. The CDR3 has 15 amino acids. V was pared by 3 bases and J by 4 bases, with 16 bases between. The CDR3: CASSSSTGIRTEAFF. The CDR3 nucleotides are TGCGCCAGCAGCTCCTCCACAGGGATCCGCACTGAAGCTTTCTTT.